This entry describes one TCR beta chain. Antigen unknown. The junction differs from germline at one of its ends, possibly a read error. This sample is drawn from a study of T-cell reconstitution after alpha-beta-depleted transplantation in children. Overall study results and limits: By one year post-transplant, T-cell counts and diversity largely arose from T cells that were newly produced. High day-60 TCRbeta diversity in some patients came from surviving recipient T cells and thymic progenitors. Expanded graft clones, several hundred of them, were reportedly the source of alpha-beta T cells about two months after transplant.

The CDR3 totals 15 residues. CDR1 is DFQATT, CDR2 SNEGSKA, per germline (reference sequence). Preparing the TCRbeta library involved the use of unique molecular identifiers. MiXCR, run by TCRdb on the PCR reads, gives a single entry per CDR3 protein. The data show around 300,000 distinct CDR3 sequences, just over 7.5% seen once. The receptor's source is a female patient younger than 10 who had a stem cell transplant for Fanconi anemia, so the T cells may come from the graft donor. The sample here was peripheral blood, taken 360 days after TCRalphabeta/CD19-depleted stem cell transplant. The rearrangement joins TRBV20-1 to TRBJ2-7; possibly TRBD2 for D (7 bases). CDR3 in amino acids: CCARDFGGPTYEQYF. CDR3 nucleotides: TGCTGTGCTAGAGATTTCGGGGGGCCGACCTACGAGCAGTACTTC.